This record covers a single TCR beta chain. Sequencing was performed with immunoSEQ multiplex PCR; in TCRdb, only in-frame clones are kept and a portion is missing. The sample has 70,000 to 85,000 clones, about 93% seen once; the top ten hold approximately 8%. Every single patient, without exception, relapsed after autologous stem cell transplantation, and brentuximab vedotin exposure varied. The CDR3 spans 16 residues. Germline CDR1 and CDR2: SGHTA and FQGNSA. The V end lost 0 bases, the J end lost 2 bases, and 10 bases lay between the germline ends. The data derive from a study of PD-1 blockade in classical Hodgkin lymphoma.

The sequence was collected from a human donor with classical Hodgkin lymphoma. The rearrangement joins TRBV7-2 to TRBJ2-2; D not certain. The sample consisted of peripheral blood mononuclear cells (PBMCs), taken at baseline. The CDR3 sequence: CASSLAPPQNTGELFF. DNA for the CDR3: TGTGCCAGCAGCTTAGCCCCGCCCCAAAACACCGGGGAGCTGTTTTTT.